One and the same sample provided the 32 T cell receptor beta chains below, sequenced in a study of technical replicates of blood from a handful of donors. This table comes from immunoSEQ multiplex PCR, and its TCRdb copy is limited to in-frame clones, with some not included. The data show around 13,000 clones, with 70% to 80% seen just once and 12% held by the top ten. The specimen was PBMCs. The receptors were sampled from a human donor in good health.

The chain carries TRBV9 and TRBJ2-2; 13 nucleotides line up with TRBD2. The CDR3 contains 15 residues. V gave up 3 bases and J gave up 8 bases; unmatched junction bases: 4. Germline CDR1 and CDR2: SGDLS and YYNGEE. CDR3 nucleotide sequence: TGTGCCAGCAGCGGACCGGGACTAGCGGGGGGGGAGCTGTTTTTT. It is translated as CASSGPGLAGGELFF.

The rearrangement links TRBV7-9 to TRBJ2-1, with TRBD2 matching over 11 bases. The CDR3 is 15 amino acids. With 5 bases clipped from V and 9 bases from J, the junction kept 9 bases outside the gene matches. Germline V gene lookup returns CDR1 SEHNR and CDR2 FQNEAQ (reference sequence). The CDR3 reads CASSPQTSGNGEQFF. The CDR3 coding sequence is TGTGCCAGCAGCCCCCAGACTAGCGGGAATGGTGAGCAGTTCTTC. Combining the CDR3 with reference TRBV7-9 and TRBJ2-1 gives the whole variable domain DTGVSQNPRHKITKRGQNVTFRCDPISEHNRLYWYRQTLGQGPEFLTYFQNEAQLEKSRLLSDRFSAERPKGSFSTLEIQRTEQGDSAMYLCASSPQTSGNGEQFFGPGTRLTVL.

V is TRBV7-3 and J is TRBJ2-3; 7 bases align to TRBD2. The germline V gene encodes CDR1 SGHTA and CDR2 FQGTGA. CDR3 length: 15 residues. V shed 2 bases and J 1 base; nucleotides not matched to a gene: 3. In DNA, the CDR3 is TGTGCCAGCAGCTTAGGCGGGAGCGGCACAGATACGCAGTATTTT. Translating it yields CASSLGGSGTDTQYF.

The chain combines TRBV2 with TRBJ2-3; the match to TRBD2 covers 7 bases. The CDR3 consists of 15 residues. The germline V gene has CDR1 SNHLY and CDR2 FYNNEI. Trimming took 11 bases from V and 3 from J; bases not matched to a gene: 14. As DNA, the CDR3 is TGTGCCTTAACCCCCCGGGAGGAGGTGACAGATACGCAGTATTTT. This translates into CALTPREEVTDTQYF. Complete variable domain (other parts from reference TRBV2 and TRBJ2-3): EPEVTQTPSHQVTQMGQEVILRCVPISNHLYFYWYRQILGQKVEFLVSFYNNEISEKSEIFDDQFSVERPDGSNFTLKIRSTKLEDSAMYFCALTPREEVTDTQYFGPGTRLTVL.

J is TRBJ1-2 and V is TRBV19, with a possible D match to TRBD1 (5 bases). Trimming removed 5 bases at V and 12 bases at J, with 22 bases between. CDR1 LNHDA and CDR2 SQIVND come from the germline V gene (reference sequence). The CDR3 is made up of 14 amino acids. CDR3 sequence (DNA): TGTGCCAGTAGTGTTCCAGGGTTCTCAGTCGTGGACACCTTC. The encoded protein is CASSVPGFSVVDTF.

This clone was seen a handful of times. The chain couples TRBV6-4 to TRBJ2-3; 10 nucleotides agree with TRBD1. From germline, CDR1 is MRHNA and CDR2 SNTAGT. CDR3 length: 14 amino acids. V shed 2 bases and J 4 bases; nucleotides not matched to a gene: 0. Written as DNA, the CDR3 is TGTGCCAGCAGTGACGGACAGGGGGCAGATACGCAGTATTTT. Its translation: CASSDGQGADTQYF.

The chain couples TRBV2 to TRBJ2-7; no clear D gene. Germline values: CDR1 SNHLY, CDR2 FYNNEI. V lost 3 bases and J 0 bases, leaving 12 bases between the germline ends. There are 15 residues in the CDR3. In DNA form, the CDR3 reads TGTGCCAGCAGTGACCCACCGTCGAGCTCCTACGAGCAGTACTTC. Protein: CASSDPPSSSYEQYF.

The CDR3 sequence: CASSRADQETQYF. CDR3 nucleotide sequence: TGTGCCAGCAGCAGAGCGGATCAAGAGACCCAGTACTTC. The chain has TRBV11-2 and TRBJ2-5, with D possibly matching TRBD2 (5 bases). Germline V gives CDR1 SGHAT, CDR2 FQNNGV. V dropped 5 bases and J dropped 2 bases, with 9 bases sitting between them. CDR3 length equals 13 residues.

In its sample, this clone was seen once. The CDR3 loop is CASSMGPTSGSRTDTQYF. The CDR3 bases are TGTGCCAGTAGTATGGGGCCGACTAGCGGGAGTCGGACAGATACGCAGTATTTT. The chain recombines TRBV19 with TRBJ2-3; 12 bases agree with TRBD2. J lost 3 bases, V lost 3 bases, and 10 bases had no gene match. The CDR3 runs 18 residues. Per germline, CDR1 LNHDA and CDR2 SQIVND (reference sequence).

This clone occurred once. The V and J genes are TRBV5-8 and TRBJ2-1, with D maybe TRBD1 (5 bases). The CDR3 totals 14 residues. Germline CDR1 and CDR2: SGHTS and YDEGEE. The ends were cut back, 4 bases at V and 9 bases at J, with 17 bases in the middle. The CDR3 DNA reads as TGTGCCAGCAGCCTGTCCCAGGGTACCTCTGAGCAGTTCTTC. Residues: CASSLSQGTSEQFF.

This chain joins TRBV10-2 and TRBJ2-3; D is perhaps TRBD1 (6 bases). The CDR3 runs 11 residues. V lost 10 bases and J 6 bases, leaving 11 bases between the germline ends. Looked up from germline, CDR1 is WSHSY and CDR2 is SAAADI. Here the CDR3 DNA reads TGCGCCACCTCCCAGGGGGATACGCAGTATTTT. Protein product: CATSQGDTQYF.

This clone is a singleton in its sample. V and J are TRBV10-2 and TRBJ1-2, with 8 bases matching TRBD1. This CDR3 has 14 amino acids. The junction had 12 bases not matched to a gene; V was cut back by 7 bases and J by 8 bases. Germline CDR1 and CDR2: WSHSY and SAAADI. DNA of the CDR3: TGCGCCAGCATTGAACTTACAGGGGGAGGAGGCTACACCTTC. This encodes CASIELTGGGGYTF.

A single count supports this clone. V is TRBV30 and J is TRBJ2-7; no clear D gene. The CDR3 is 11 residues long. The germline V gene encodes CDR1 GTSNPN and CDR2 SVGIG (reference sequence). The germline V and J ends were trimmed by 2 bases and 3 bases, with 5 bases remaining between them. CDR3 region: CAWSLGYEQYF. CDR3 in DNA: TGTGCCTGGAGTCTAGGCTACGAGCAGTACTTC.

This rearrangement joins TRBV5-4 to TRBJ2-2; the D is unclear. This CDR3 comprises 15 residues. V was shortened by 3 bases and J by 4 bases, with 13 bases between the two germline ends. The germline V gene has CDR1 SGHNT and CDR2 YYREEE (reference sequence). Here the CDR3 DNA reads TGTGCCAGCAGCTCCCTACTTTCTCGCACCGGGGAGCTGTTTTTT. This sequence encodes CASSSLLSRTGELFF.

This chain joins TRBV4-1 and TRBJ2-2, with 7 bases lining up with TRBD2. The trim removed 2 bases at V and 7 bases at J, leaving 7 bases unmatched. The CDR3 extends over 15 amino acids. CDR1 and CDR2 (germline): MGHRA, YSYEKL. The CDR3 DNA follows: TGCGCCAGCAGCCAAAGTCTAGCGGACCGCGGGGAGCTGTTTTTT. It yields the protein CASSQSLADRGELFF.

The rearrangement uses TRBV5-1 and TRBJ2-5; a weak D match, TRBD2 (5 bases). Trimming left V 0 bases short and J 5 bases short, with 11 bases between. The germline gives CDR1 SGHRS, CDR2 YFSETQ. This CDR3 is 14 amino acids long. The CDR3 spells CASSLVSGGETQYF. The CDR3 coding sequence is TGCGCCAGCAGCTTGGTCTCTGGCGGGGAGACCCAGTACTTC.

The rearrangement links TRBV28 to TRBJ2-7; possibly TRBD2 for D (6 bases). Germline CDR1 is MDHEN and CDR2 is SYDVKM. Trimming cost V 3 bases and J 6 bases, with 15 bases left between them. This CDR3 contains 14 residues. The CDR3 reads CASSLGLASGEQYF. The CDR3 DNA reads as TGTGCCAGCAGTTTGGGGCTAGCGTCAGGCGAGCAGTACTTC. Supplemented by reference TRBV28 and TRBJ2-7, the full variable domain reads DVKVTQSSRYLVKRTGEKVFLECVQDMDHENMFWYRQDPGLGLRLIYFSYDVKMKEKGDIPEGYSVSREKKERFSLILESASTNQTSMYLCASSLGLASGEQYFGPGTRLTVT.

This clone came up a few times. The V call is TRBV28, the J call TRBJ1-5; perhaps TRBD1 as D (5 bases). V was pared by 11 bases and J by 3 bases, with 14 bases between. The germline V gene has CDR1 MDHEN and CDR2 SYDVKM. This CDR3 comprises 13 residues. CDR3 in DNA: TGTGCCGCCCGGGGGAACTACAATCAGCCCCAGCATTTT. Its translation: CAARGNYNQPQHF.

The J gene is TRBJ1-5, the V gene TRBV7-9; D call uncertain. CDR3 length equals 14 residues. Germline CDR1 reads SEHNR; CDR2 reads FQNEAQ (reference sequence). Trimming removed 3 bases from V and 5 bases from J, with 11 bases in between. This CDR3 is CASSFGSKHQPQHF. In DNA form, the CDR3 reads TGTGCCAGCAGCTTTGGCAGTAAACATCAGCCCCAGCATTTT. Complete variable domain (other parts from reference TRBV7-9 and TRBJ1-5): DTGVSQNPRHKITKRGQNVTFRCDPISEHNRLYWYRQTLGQGPEFLTYFQNEAQLEKSRLLSDRFSAERPKGSFSTLEIQRTEQGDSAMYLCASSFGSKHQPQHFGDGTRLSIL.

V usage is TRBV7-7 and J usage is TRBJ2-7; 10 nucleotides align to TRBD1. Germline V gives CDR1 SSHAT, CDR2 FNYEAQ (reference sequence). V shed 5 bases and J 5 bases; nucleotides not matched to a gene: 3. The CDR3 is 13 amino acids. CDR3 amino acids: CASSRDRGNEQYF. The CDR3 nucleotides read TGTGCCAGCAGCAGGGACAGGGGCAACGAGCAGTACTTC.

The V and J genes are TRBV7-6 and TRBJ1-3; 8 bases match TRBD1. The CDR3 is 15 residues long. Germline trimming cut 4 bases from V and 2 bases from J; bases unmatched to any gene: 4. From germline, CDR1 is SGHVS and CDR2 FNYEAQ. In DNA form, the CDR3 reads TGTGCCAGCAGCTCGATGACAGGGGCTGGAAACACCATATATTTT. It specifies CASSSMTGAGNTIYF.

This sequence joins TRBV18 and TRBJ1-1, with D unresolved. V was shortened by 6 bases and J by 3 bases, with 8 bases between the two germline ends. CDR3 length: 12 residues. Germline V lookup: CDR1 KGHSH, CDR2 LQKENI. Here the CDR3 reads CASSLEHTEAFF. In DNA, the CDR3 is TGTGCCAGCTCGCTGGAGCACACTGAAGCTTTCTTT.

This chain joins TRBV19 and TRBJ2-1; D is perhaps TRBD2 (6 bases). The germline gives CDR1 LNHDA, CDR2 SQIVND (reference sequence). V shed 6 bases and J shed 7 bases, with 16 bases lying between them. The length of the CDR3 is 14 residues. The CDR3 region has the DNA TGTGCCAGTAGCGGCGGGACCAGATGGAATGAGCAGTTCTTC. Translation gives CASSGGTRWNEQFF.

This sequence joins TRBV27 and TRBJ1-5; D uncertain. The CDR3 extends over 14 amino acids. V lost 0 bases to trimming and J lost 0 bases, with 3 bases between them. The V gene's germline CDR1 is MNHEY and CDR2 SMNVEV (reference sequence). The CDR3 DNA is TGTGCCAGCAGTTTATCGAGTAGCAATCAGCCCCAGCATTTT. Its protein is CASSLSSSNQPQHF.

V usage is TRBV19 and J usage is TRBJ1-5; TRBD1 matches 8 bases. This CDR3 has 14 amino acids. J was trimmed by 2 bases and V by 7 bases; bases with no gene match: 4. Germline-derived CDR1 and CDR2 are LNHDA and SQIVND (reference sequence). Written as DNA, the CDR3 is TGTGCCAGTACCATACAGGGGGGCAATCAGCCCCAGCATTTT. Its protein is CASTIQGGNQPQHF.

V and J are TRBV6-1 and TRBJ2-1; 11 bases map to TRBD1. The ends lost 3 bases at V and 7 bases at J; junction bases unmatched: 8. The length of the CDR3 is 16 residues. CDR1 is MNHNS, CDR2 SASEGT, per germline. The CDR3 loop reads CASSEGEGTGGNEQFF. The CDR3 DNA reads as TGTGCCAGCAGTGAGGGGGAGGGGACAGGGGGGAATGAGCAGTTCTTC.

This clone was seen only once. This sequence joins TRBV9 and TRBJ2-1, with TRBD2 matching 7 bases. J was trimmed by 0 bases and V by 4 bases; bases with no gene match: 4. The CDR3 consists of 15 residues. Germline loops: CDR1 SGDLS, CDR2 YYNGEE. In DNA form, the CDR3 reads TGTGCCAGCAGCCCCCGGGACTACTCCTACAATGAGCAGTTCTTC. It yields the protein CASSPRDYSYNEQFF.

V gene TRBV6-6 combines with J gene TRBJ1-1, with 9 bases that match TRBD1. Germline V gives CDR1 MNHNY, CDR2 SVGAGI (reference sequence). The CDR3 is 15 residues long. J gave up 5 bases and V 2 bases, and 6 bases lay outside the gene matches. The CDR3, as DNA: TGTGCCAGCAGTTACACGGACAGGGGCGGGACTGAAGCTTTCTTT. Translating it yields CASSYTDRGGTEAFF.

The chain couples TRBV30 to TRBJ1-3, with a tentative D call TRBD1 (5 bases). Germline lookup yields CDR1 GTSNPN and CDR2 SVGIG (reference sequence). V shed 0 bases and J shed 0 bases, with 24 bases lying between them. The CDR3 length is 20 residues. CDR3 DNA sequence: TGTGCCTGGAGTGTACCCCCGACAGAATTGCGCATTTACTCTGGAAACACCATATATTTT. It translates to CAWSVPPTELRIYSGNTIYF.

V usage is TRBV28 and J usage is TRBJ2-7; 14 bases fit TRBD2. The germline gives CDR1 MDHEN, CDR2 SYDVKM. This CDR3 region has 18 residues. V shed 6 bases, J shed 3 bases, and the junction held 13 bases outside the gene matches. The CDR3 region is CASSKAGLAGGRGYEQYF. The CDR3 DNA follows: TGTGCCAGCAGCAAAGCCGGACTAGCGGGAGGCCGAGGCTACGAGCAGTACTTC.

The rearrangement uses TRBV10-3 and TRBJ2-7, with a tentative D call TRBD1 (5 bases). Germline V gene data show CDR1 as ENHRY and CDR2 as SYGVKD. V lost 3 bases and J 6 bases, leaving 18 bases between the germline ends. CDR3 length: 15 residues. CDR3 protein: CAISDSGRVGAEQYF. The CDR3 region has the DNA TGTGCCATCAGTGACTCCGGCAGGGTAGGGGCCGAGCAGTACTTC.

The rearrangement uses TRBV29-1 and TRBJ2-7, with 9 bases lining up with TRBD1. CDR3 size: 13 residues. V was clipped by 6 bases and J by 4 bases; unmatched bases: 7. The V gene's germline CDR1 is SQVTM and CDR2 ANQGSEA. Here the CDR3 DNA reads TGCAGCGTGGGTCCCGGGACAGGGTACGAGCAGTACTTC. Translation gives CSVGPGTGYEQYF.